This T cell receptor (beta chain) derives from a study of patients and donors after allogeneic stem cell transplantation. Germline trimming cut 0 bases from V and 7 bases from J; bases unmatched to any gene: 4. The CDR3 runs to 17 residues. The germline V gene has CDR1 KGHDR and CDR2 SFDVKD. TCRdb processed the RT-PCR reads anew with MiXCR; each CDR3 protein has one entry. The repertoire has about 960,000 distinct CDR3 sequences, more than 15% of them found once; the top ten carry roughly 6%. The receptor was derived from a human donor who was either an allogeneic HSCT recipient or a stem cell or donor lymphocyte infusion donor (not recorded which). It is not recorded whose cells these are; they may come from a transplant donor. The specimen was blood, either unsorted or a sorted T cell fraction (not recorded which). The gene calls are TRBV24-1 and TRBJ2-1; TRBD2 agrees at 14 bases. The chain's CDR3 is CATSDLDRTSGRNEQFF. In DNA, the CDR3 is TGTGCCACCAGTGATTTGGATAGGACTAGCGGGAGGAATGAGCAGTTCTTC.